The sequence of this TCR beta chain was determined in a study of radiotherapy plus CTLA-4 blockade in lung cancer. Points from the study as a whole: Reported findings show early blood T cell clone dynamics, with interferon-beta, best predicted response.

V gave up 7 bases and J gave up 4 bases; unmatched junction bases: 15. Looked up from germline, CDR1 is SGHRS and CDR2 is YFSETQ. The CDR3 has 16 amino acids. Concerning this clone: Its target is not known.

Repertoires were generated with immunoSEQ multiplex PCR, while TCRdb's copy carries only in-frame clones and drops some. The sample includes some 70,000 clones, about four fifths of them seen just once. The chain links TRBV5-1 to TRBJ2-3; 7 nucleotides match TRBD2. This sample comprised peripheral blood, obtained from a patient treated with radiotherapy plus ipilimumab. This TCR came from a human donor with non-small cell lung cancer who had a partial response to radiotherapy plus ipilimumab. CDR3 bases: TGCGCCAGCGGGGGAGGGGACTCCCCGGTGTCAGATACGCAGTATTTT. Amino acids: CASGGGDSPVSDTQYF. Full variable domain (missing parts from reference TRBV5-1 and TRBJ2-3): KAGVTQTPRYLIKTRGQQVTLSCSPISGHRSVSWYQQTPGQGLQFLFEYFSETQRNKGNFPGRFSGRQFSNSRSEMNVSTLELGDSALYLCASGGGDSPVSDTQYFGPGTRLTVL.